This T cell receptor beta chain was captured by sequencing in a study of CD8 T cells in ankylosing spondylitis. The study, taken as a whole, reports: Ankylosing spondylitis blood appeared to be characterized by a TCR beta motif of about 8 highly homologous variants. Disease-associated clones were reportedly significantly overrepresented in matched ankylosing spondylitis synovial fluid. There were earlier reports of some motif variants in reactive arthritis synovial fluid and blood. Relatively rare in peripheral blood, disease-linked clones were also CD8+.

The CDR3 length is 15 residues. Germline lookup yields CDR1 SEHNR and CDR2 FQNEAQ (reference sequence). With 3 bases removed from V and 4 bases from J, the gap between germline ends came to 12 bases. Making use of molecular barcodes, quantitative 5'-RACE generated TCR beta libraries. TCRdb re-analysed the 5' RACE reads in MiXCR, keeping a single row per CDR3 protein. The sample contains about 210,000 distinct CDR3 sequences, about 7% of which appear only once. About this clonotype: Its antigen is not identified.

J is TRBJ1-4 and V is TRBV7-9, with D unresolved. This clonotype was sampled from a male donor with ankylosing spondylitis. The specimen sequenced was blood, either unsorted or a sorted T cell fraction (not recorded which). The CDR3 nucleotides read TGTGCCAGCAGCTTGGCCTGGGCCAGTAATGAAAAACTGTTTTTT. Translation: CASSLAWASNEKLFF. Complete variable domain (other parts from reference TRBV7-9 and TRBJ1-4): DTGVSQNPRHKITKRGQNVTFRCDPISEHNRLYWYRQTLGQGPEFLTYFQNEAQLEKSRLLSDRFSAERPKGSFSTLEIQRTEQGDSAMYLCASSLAWASNEKLFFGSGTQLSVL.